This T cell receptor beta chain was obtained from a study of response to subunit inactivated influenza vaccine. Trimming cost V 4 bases and J 2 bases, with 9 bases left between them. The CDR3 sequence is 13 residues long. Germline lookup yields CDR1 SGHKS and CDR2 YYEKEE (reference sequence). Each CDR3 protein gets one entry after TCRdb re-called the RT-PCR reads with MiXCR. The sample shows over 150,000 distinct CDR3 sequences, about 9% of them seen only once. The material sequenced was non-naive T cells sorted from PBMCs, taken on the day of vaccination. This clonotype originated in a man aged 50 to 59 who received an inactivated influenza vaccine. The rearrangement links TRBV5-5 to TRBJ2-5; D unclear. CDR3 sequence (DNA): TGTGCCAGCAGCAAAGGGCCTCAAGAGACCCAGTACTTC. It encodes CASSKGPQETQYF.